The 9 T cell receptor beta chains below were found in one sample sequenced in a study of response to subunit inactivated influenza vaccine. TCRdb passed the RT-PCR reads through MiXCR, listing each CDR3 protein once. Among around 710,000 distinct CDR3 sequences listed, roughly 14% were seen once. The specimen comprised PBMCs from blood, sampled 14 to 15 days before vaccination. The receptors come from a man aged 45-65 years who received an inactivated influenza vaccine.

The gene calls are TRBV7-9 and TRBJ2-7; the D gene is possibly TRBD2 (6 bases). Germline-derived CDR1 and CDR2 are SEHNR and FQNEAQ (reference sequence). The CDR3 covers 15 residues. With 3 bases removed from V and 2 bases from J, the gap between germline ends came to 14 bases. For the CDR3, the DNA is TGTGCCAGCAGCTTCTCGGGGGACGTAGCCTACGAGCAGTACTTC. Translation gives CASSFSGDVAYEQYF.

Ten or more counts support this clonotype. V is TRBV11-3 and J is TRBJ2-7; 7 bases line up with TRBD1. The CDR3 totals 19 residues. The V segment lost 1 base and the J segment 0 bases; nucleotides outside the gene matches: 15. The germline V gene encodes CDR1 SGHNT and CDR2 YENEEA. In nucleotides, the CDR3 is TGTGCCAGCAGCTTAGGCCGGTCCAGTTGGACAGGCGTCTCCTACGAGCAGTACTTC. This codes for CASSLGRSSWTGVSYEQYF.

The genes are TRBV20-1 and TRBJ2-3; tentative D call: TRBD1 (5 bases). The CDR3 length is 14 residues. Germline V gene sequence: CDR1 DFQATT, CDR2 SNEGSKA (reference sequence). V gave up 1 base and J gave up 4 bases, with 12 bases separating them. The CDR3 nucleotides read TGCAGTGCTAGAGCCCGGACAAACGCAGATACGCAGTATTTT. Translating gives CSARARTNADTQYF.

This clonotype was recorded only once. The rearrangement links TRBV12-3 or TRBV12-4 to TRBJ2-3; D remains unclear. Between the trimmed V and J ends, which lost 6 bases and 0 bases, there was a span of 16 bases. This CDR3 has 16 amino acids. CDR3 residues: CASSPGRVASTDTQYF. In DNA, the CDR3 is TGTGCCAGCAGCCCCGGTAGAGTAGCTAGCACAGATACGCAGTATTTT.

This clonotype was seen a few times. Here the CDR3 reads CASSQLTAVFSYNEQFF. In DNA form, the CDR3 reads TGCGCCAGCAGCCAATTGACCGCGGTATTCTCCTACAATGAGCAGTTCTTC. The V gene is TRBV4-1, the J gene TRBJ2-1; D gene ambiguous. With 2 bases removed from V and 0 bases from J, the gap between germline ends came to 14 bases. CDR3 length: 17 residues. CDR1 is MGHRA, CDR2 YSYEKL, per germline.

The V gene is TRBV6-2 or TRBV6-3, the J gene TRBJ2-1; D uncertain. The V gene lost 5 bases and the J gene lost 0 bases, with 11 bases spanning the gap. This CDR3 spans 15 amino acids. Germline CDR1 and CDR2: MNHEY and SVGEGT. The CDR3, as DNA: TGTGCCAGCAGTCAGCTTGGTAGCTCCTACAATGAGCAGTTCTTC. Its protein product is CASSQLGSSYNEQFF.

The rearrangement joins TRBV7-9 to TRBJ2-7, with D unresolved. V dropped 8 bases and J dropped 1 base, with 9 bases sitting between them. Germline V gene data show CDR1 as SEHNR and CDR2 as FQNEAQ (reference sequence). The CDR3 has 12 amino acids. The CDR3: CASCAGSYEQYF. Written as DNA, the CDR3 is TGTGCCAGCTGCGCAGGTTCCTACGAGCAGTACTTC.

The chain combines TRBV5-6 with TRBJ2-2; D is unclear. The CDR3 length is 12 residues. With 3 bases removed from V and 10 bases from J, the gap between germline ends came to 10 bases. Per germline, CDR1 SGHDT and CDR2 YYEEEE. CDR3 bases: TGTGCCAGCAGCTCATACATGGTGGAGCTGTTTTTT. Translating it yields CASSSYMVELFF.

The chain carries TRBV4-2 and TRBJ2-7; D gene ambiguous. This CDR3 has 15 amino acids. The V gene's germline CDR1 is LGHNA and CDR2 YNFKEQ. Between the trimmed V and J ends, which lost 0 bases and 2 bases, there was a span of 11 bases. In DNA form, the CDR3 reads TGTGCCAGCAGCCAAGACCGGGCCCAAACCTACGAGCAGTACTTC. Amino acids: CASSQDRAQTYEQYF.